One sample yielded the 31 T cell receptor beta chains listed below, sequenced in a study of blood T cell repertoires in COVID-19. Repertoires were generated with immunoSEQ multiplex PCR, while TCRdb's copy carries only in-frame clones and drops some. Among 350,000 to 450,000 clones, roughly nine tenths were seen once, and the ten largest hold roughly 0.9%. Sequencing used PBMCs or T cells enriched from blood (not recorded which). These TCRs come from a woman in her thirties or forties who had been exposed to COVID-19.

V and J are TRBV30 and TRBJ2-1; 7 bases match TRBD1. The junction had 6 bases not matched to a gene; V was cut back by 5 bases and J by 11 bases. This CDR3 is 11 amino acids long. CDR1 and CDR2 from the germline V gene are GTSNPN and SVGIG (reference sequence). The CDR3 loop reads CAWGPGQKQFF. CDR3 sequence (DNA): TGTGCCTGGGGCCCGGGACAGAAGCAGTTCTTC.

The chain is built from TRBV7-6 and TRBJ2-3; 9 bases map to TRBD2. CDR1 SGHVS and CDR2 FNYEAQ come from the germline V gene. The J segment lost 4 bases and the V segment lost 2 bases, leaving 10 bases of the junction unmatched. The CDR3 is 17 residues long. The CDR3 loop is CASSLFASGTDADTQYF. Here the CDR3 DNA reads TGTGCCAGCAGCTTATTTGCTAGCGGGACAGACGCAGATACGCAGTATTTT.

This chain connects TRBV19 to TRBJ2-3; possible D gene TRBD1, 5 bases. The CDR3 contains 21 residues. With 4 bases removed from V and 0 bases from J, the gap between germline ends came to 29 bases. Germline-derived CDR1 and CDR2 are LNHDA and SQIVND (reference sequence). The CDR3 loop is CASSTPLAGIKDEWSTDTQYF. The CDR3 bases are TGTGCCAGTAGTACGCCCCTGGCAGGGATAAAAGATGAATGGAGCACAGATACGCAGTATTTT.

DNA of the CDR3: TGTGCCACCAGGGACGCGGGAGTAGGTTACAATGAGCAGTTCTTC. Translating it yields CATRDAGVGYNEQFF. The rearrangement uses TRBV24-1 and TRBJ2-1; TRBD2 agrees at 7 bases. V shed 7 bases and J 4 bases; nucleotides not matched to a gene: 9. Germline values: CDR1 KGHDR, CDR2 SFDVKD. CDR3 length equals 15 residues.

The chain uses TRBV14 and TRBJ1-1; 7 bases line up with TRBD1. CDR1 and CDR2 (germline): SGHDN, FVKESK. With V trimmed by 1 base and J by 11 bases, 13 bases remained unmatched. The CDR3 runs to 15 residues. This CDR3 is CASSQVETGSRGAFF. The DNA for the CDR3 is TGTGCCAGCAGCCAAGTGGAGACAGGGTCCCGAGGGGCTTTCTTT.

This chain joins TRBV6-7 and TRBJ1-1, with D possibly matching TRBD1 (6 bases). TRBV6-7 is an open reading frame whose function is uncertain. The CDR3 runs 18 residues. V dropped 2 bases and J dropped 0 bases, with 19 bases sitting between them. DNA for the CDR3: TGTGCCAGCAGTTACATCCCAAAACAGGGCAGCCTGAACACTGAAGCTTTCTTT. Its translation: CASSYIPKQGSLNTEAFF.

The chain recombines TRBV7-8 with TRBJ1-6; D not certain. The germline V gene has CDR1 SGHVS and CDR2 FQNEAQ. Trimming shortened V by 5 bases and J by 0 bases, and 5 bases separated the two germline ends. The CDR3 is 14 amino acids. This CDR3 reads CASSPSSYNSPLHF. In DNA form, the CDR3 reads TGTGCCAGCAGCCCCAGCTCCTATAATTCACCCCTCCACTTT.

This rearrangement joins TRBV2 to TRBJ2-3; D might be TRBD2 (6 bases). Germline loops: CDR1 SNHLY, CDR2 FYNNEI. Trimming shortened V by 3 bases and J by 5 bases, and 15 bases separated the two germline ends. The CDR3 is 15 residues long. The CDR3: CASSDPGGFRDTQYF. CDR3 bases: TGTGCCAGCAGTGATCCCGGGGGTTTCCGAGATACGCAGTATTTT.

The chain couples TRBV6-5 to TRBJ1-1; weak D call: TRBD1 (6 bases). Trimming shortened V by 10 bases and J by 4 bases, and 10 bases separated the two germline ends. This CDR3 is 11 amino acids long. CDR1 is MNHEY, CDR2 SVGAGI, per germline. CDR3 coding DNA: TGTGCCACTAACAGGGCCACTGAAGCTTTCTTT. It codes for CATNRATEAFF.

The rearrangement joins TRBV11-3 to TRBJ1-6; D is undetermined. CDR1 is SGHNT and CDR2 is YENEEA in the germline V gene. Between the trimmed V and J ends, which lost 2 bases and 0 bases, there was a span of 5 bases. The CDR3 loop spans 15 amino acids. The CDR3 DNA reads as TGTGCCAGCAGCTTATCCAGCTCCTATAATTCACCCCTCCACTTT. Translated: CASSLSSSYNSPLHF.

The chain recombines TRBV7-6 with TRBJ2-5; TRBD2 aligns across 7 bases. Trimming took 2 bases from V and 5 from J; bases not matched to a gene: 8. CDR1 and CDR2 from the germline V gene are SGHVS and FNYEAQ. The CDR3 contains 15 residues. The CDR3 DNA reads as TGTGCCAGCAGCTTAAGTAACGCGGGGGTCGAGACCCAGTACTTC. It yields the protein CASSLSNAGVETQYF.

J is TRBJ2-1 and V is TRBV18; 10 bases are shared with TRBD2. This CDR3 region has 16 residues. Germline V lookup: CDR1 KGHSH, CDR2 LQKENI. J was trimmed by 8 bases and V by 0 bases; bases with no gene match: 7. DNA of the CDR3: TGTGCCAGCTCACCACCGAGCGGGGGGGCTGTCTATGAGCAGTTCTTC. It is translated as CASSPPSGGAVYEQFF.

This clone has just a few counts. The chain couples TRBV19 to TRBJ2-2; no clear D gene. Germline values: CDR1 LNHDA, CDR2 SQIVND (reference sequence). This CDR3 has 14 residues. V was shortened by 1 base and J by 7 bases, with 10 bases between the two germline ends. For the CDR3, the DNA is TGTGCCAGTAGTATAGCGCTAACTGGCGGGGAGCTGTTTTTT. Its protein is CASSIALTGGELFF.

This clone was counted once. V is TRBV12-2 and J is TRBJ2-1; the D segment call TRBD2 is taken from the table without a DNA check. TRBV12-2 constitutes a pseudogene. The length of the CDR3 is 11 residues. As DNA, the CDR3 is TGTGCAAGTCGCTTCCCCCACGGGAAGTTCTTC. This codes for CASRFPHGKFF.

The chain combines TRBV19 with TRBJ1-6; D gene unclear. Deletions cut 2 bases from V and 7 bases from J, with 3 bases between. CDR1 is LNHDA, CDR2 SQIVND, per germline (reference sequence). The CDR3 loop spans 12 amino acids. CDR3 bases: TGTGCCAGTAGTATAACAAATTCACCCCTCCACTTT. This codes for CASSITNSPLHF. Full variable domain (missing parts from reference TRBV19 and TRBJ1-6): DGGITQSPKYLFRKEGQNVTLSCEQNLNHDAMYWYRQDPGQGLRLIYYSQIVNDFQKGDIAEGYSVSREKKESFPLTVTSAQKNPTAFYLCASSITNSPLHFGNGTRLTVT.

The chain recombines TRBV21-1 with TRBJ1-1. TRBV21-1 is marked as a pseudogene. The CDR3 runs to 16 residues. Here the CDR3 reads CASSNGWDSLGTEAFF. The CDR3, as DNA: TGTGCCAGCAGCAATGGGTGGGACTCGTTAGGTACTGAAGCTTTCTTT.

The chain couples TRBV12-5 to TRBJ1-2, with D perhaps TRBD1 (6 bases). Per germline, CDR1 LGHNT and CDR2 FRNRAP. The V and J ends lost 3 bases and 1 base respectively, with 12 bases between them. CDR3 length: 15 amino acids. DNA of the CDR3: TGTGCTAGTGGTTTAGCGGGACATATTAACTATGGCTACACCTTC. It codes for CASGLAGHINYGYTF.

This chain connects TRBV7-9 to TRBJ1-1, with D possibly being TRBD1 (6 bases). Germline V gene sequence: CDR1 SEHNR, CDR2 FQNEAQ (reference sequence). CDR3 length equals 15 residues. V lost 5 bases and J lost 1, with 14 bases in between. The CDR3 region is CASSPQTGQNTEAFF. The CDR3 nucleotides are TGTGCCAGCAGCCCTCAAACAGGGCAGAACACTGAAGCTTTCTTT.

The V gene is TRBV15, the J gene TRBJ2-1, with TRBD2 identical over 15 bases. From germline, CDR1 is LNHNV and CDR2 YYDKDF (reference sequence). The CDR3 extends over 15 amino acids. The V segment lost 5 bases and the J segment 7 bases; nucleotides outside the gene matches: 3. This CDR3 reads CATSDGTSGGNEQFF. The CDR3 DNA is TGTGCCACCAGCGACGGGACTAGCGGGGGGAATGAGCAGTTCTTC.

The chain is built from TRBV6-1 and TRBJ1-1, with D hard to call. Trimming stripped 0 bases from V and 6 bases from J, with 11 bases between. The CDR3 length is 14 residues. In germline, CDR1 is MNHNS, CDR2 SASEGT. CDR3 loop: CASSEAGSSAEAFF. The CDR3 DNA is TGTGCCAGCAGTGAAGCCGGTAGTAGCGCTGAAGCTTTCTTT.

This chain uses TRBV3-1 (or the pseudogene TRBV3-2) with TRBJ2-3, with D possibly being TRBD1 (5 bases). With 2 bases removed from V and 1 base from J, the gap between germline ends came to 13 bases. The germline gives CDR1 LGHDT, CDR2 YNNKEL (reference sequence). The CDR3 totals 16 residues. CDR3 DNA sequence: TGTGCCAGCAGCCAACCCGTGGGGCCTGGCACAGATACGCAGTATTTT. Encoded protein: CASSQPVGPGTDTQYF.

This clone was recorded only once. This sequence joins TRBV7-2 and TRBJ1-2; TRBD1 aligns across 10 bases. Germline V CDR1 and CDR2: SGHTA, FQGNSA. This CDR3 is built from 14 residues. The V gene end was trimmed by 4 bases and the J gene end by 8 bases; junction bases not matched to a gene: 7. CDR3 amino acids: CASSSDRGLEGYTF. Here the CDR3 DNA reads TGTGCCAGCAGCTCCGACAGGGGGCTGGAAGGCTACACCTTC.

The V gene is TRBV6-5, the J gene TRBJ1-4; 8 bases are a match to TRBD1. The germline gives CDR1 MNHEY, CDR2 SVGAGI. This CDR3 is 15 amino acids long. The V segment lost 6 bases and the J segment 3 bases; nucleotides outside the gene matches: 6. In DNA, the CDR3 is TGTGCCAGCAGCTCTCCGGGACAGGCTAATGAAAAACTGTTTTTT. Its protein product is CASSSPGQANEKLFF.

The rearrangement links TRBV5-8 to TRBJ1-1; 7 bases line up with TRBD1. The CDR3 totals 12 residues. Germline-derived CDR1 and CDR2 are SGHTS and YDEGEE. CDR3 in DNA: TGTGCTTCAGGGGGGAGACGGCTTGAAGCTTTCTTT. It codes for CASGGRRLEAFF.

The rearrangement uses TRBV27 and TRBJ2-1, with 8 bases that match TRBD2. The CDR3 covers 16 residues. CDR1 MNHEY and CDR2 SMNVEV come from the germline V gene (reference sequence). V lost 5 bases to trimming and J lost 7 bases; unmatched junction nucleotides: 13. The CDR3 loop is CASSLRLAGIVNEQFF. DNA for the CDR3: TGTGCCAGCAGTCTCCGATTAGCGGGAATCGTGAATGAGCAGTTCTTC.

As DNA, the CDR3 is TGCGCCAGCAGCCAAGTCAAAGGGTACAGGGGGAGCACAGATACGCAGTATTTT. Its protein is CASSQVKGYRGSTDTQYF. The V and J genes are TRBV4-1 and TRBJ2-3; 8 bases align to TRBD1. This CDR3 is 18 amino acids long. The junction had 9 bases not matched to a gene; V was cut back by 1 base and J by 0 bases. The germline CDR1 and CDR2 sequences are MGHRA and YSYEKL.

The V call is TRBV30, the J call TRBJ2-2, with TRBD1 matching 10 bases. The length of the CDR3 is 14 residues. J gave up 5 bases and V 5 bases, and 5 bases lay outside the gene matches. Germline assignment: CDR1 GTSNPN and CDR2 SVGIG (reference sequence). CDR3 in DNA: TGTGCCTGGGGGGGACAGGGGATAACCGGGGAGCTGTTTTTT. As protein: CAWGGQGITGELFF.

The chain carries TRBV12-3 or TRBV12-4 and TRBJ2-5; no clear D gene. The V end lost 2 bases, the J end lost 10 bases, and 11 bases lay between the germline ends. This CDR3 spans 12 amino acids. The CDR3 DNA sequence: TGTGCCAGCAGTTTACTATCGTCGAGCCAGTACTTC. It encodes CASSLLSSSQYF.

Comments on this clone: In the same sample, other DNA sequences code for this CDR3. The V gene is TRBV30, the J gene TRBJ2-5; maybe TRBD2 (5 bases). V dropped 4 bases and J dropped 2 bases, with 8 bases sitting between them. In germline, CDR1 is GTSNPN, CDR2 SVGIG (reference sequence). This CDR3 contains 12 residues. CDR3 sequence (DNA): TGTGCCTGGAACAGCGGTCAAGAGACCCAGTACTTC. The encoded protein is CAWNSGQETQYF.

The chain combines TRBV29-1 with TRBJ1-5; D is ambiguous. The CDR3 has 13 residues. The ends were cut back, 5 bases at V and 2 bases at J, with 10 bases in the middle. Germline assignment: CDR1 SQVTM and CDR2 ANQGSEA. CDR3 protein: CSVRIEGNQPQHF. In DNA, the CDR3 is TGCAGCGTTCGCATTGAGGGCAATCAGCCCCAGCATTTT.

The chain carries TRBV4-3 and TRBJ2-7; 7 nucleotides align to TRBD2. CDR3 length: 14 amino acids. The J segment lost 3 bases and the V segment lost 1 base, leaving 3 bases of the junction unmatched. Germline CDR1 is LGHNA and CDR2 is YSLEER. CDR3 region: CASSQGEGNYEQYF. CDR3 nucleotides: TGCGCCAGCAGCCAAGGGGAGGGGAACTACGAGCAGTACTTC.